This T cell receptor beta chain is drawn from a study of Ad26.COV2.S vaccination and SARS-CoV-2 variants (dated by TCRdb to about 2021). Notes on the research overall: Donors in the vaccine arm were drawn from COV1001, a phase I-IIa trial of Ad26.COV2.S in healthy adults that was multicentre, randomized, double-blind and placebo-controlled. The specificity and breadth of SARS-CoV-2-reactive T cell receptors after Ad26.COV2.S vaccination were assessed by TCRbeta repertoire sequencing. Throughout the experiments and outcome assessment, investigators stayed blinded to trial group allocation. Participants in the trial were split at random into five groups of five each, receiving low-dose or high-dose Ad26.COV2.S once or twice, or else placebo on both occasions. The TCR-sequenced set comprised roughly 30 samples: some 20 Ad26.COV2.S vaccine recipients, 5 placebo recipients and 8 SARS-CoV-2 convalescent individuals. Ad26.COV2.S was given intramuscularly at 5x10^10 or 1x10^11 viral particles, as a single shot or as two shots 56 days apart. On the study overall, not on this receptor specifically: Compared with placebo recipients, Ad26.COV2.S recipients showed higher spike-specific TCR breadth (P = 0.0014). After vaccination, substantial breadth of spike-specific CD8+ and CD4+ T cell responses was reported. According to the authors, total T cell responses may have been underestimated by the TCR breadth and depth analyses. Non-spike TCR breadth was comparable between vaccine and placebo recipients, consistent with the vaccine containing only spike. The study lacked the statistical power to compare responses across vaccine doses or regimens.

Of note for this clone: The clone's antigen remains unknown. No much larger clonotype is one base removed from it; base qualities were not supplied.

The immunoSEQ Assay was used to sequence TCRbeta CDR3 regions. After extraction, genomic DNA underwent amplification by bias-controlled multiplex PCR, followed by high-throughput sequencing. The paper's data handling went like this. To quantify the absolute abundance of every unique TCRbeta CDR3 region, sequences were collapsed and filtered. T cell fraction was estimated by normalization of TCRbeta template counts to usable DNA, with usable DNA being measured through amplification of reference genes present in all nucleated cells. Repertoire TCRs were annotated as SARS-CoV-2-specific when V gene, CDR3 amino acid sequence and J gene were exactly matched to a known reactive TCR set. The reference SARS-CoV-2 TCR set was derived from MIRA and filtered for enrichment in COVID-19-positive ImmuneCODE repertoires, a step that removed public or cross-reactive TCRs. Using the MIRA antigens, annotated TCRs were further analysed by specific ORF or by position within an ORF. Depth was the summed frequency of annotated unique rearrangements, while breadth was defined as annotated unique rearrangements over total unique productive rearrangements. Two-sided Wilcoxon rank-sum tests were applied when comparing TCR breadth between groups. TCRdb holds this immuneACCESS table with in-frame rearrangements only. Some clones are missing; in checked studies, unresolved V genes explain under half, and the rest has no known cause. The V and J calls and clone size were taken over from that table, and D and trimming were inferred from the DNA. The sample profile shows about 350,000 clones; 75% to 90% of them were found once. The top ten hold over 8.5% of the sample.

Including the terminal cysteine and phenylalanine, the CDR3 comprises 13 residues. Just CDR3 DNA is preserved here, 39 bases in frame from base 1. The treatment or condition label, as the study defines it: 19 received Ad26.COV2.S at low or high dose, single or two shots; about 5 received placebo; per-sample allocation not given. For vaccine and placebo recipients, repertoires were sequenced using samples collected on day 63 after the first injection. Between 29 July and 7 August 2020, Cohort 1b enrolled some 25 adults aged 18-55 years at one site in Boston, USA. Ad26.COV2.S was a replication-incompetent adenovirus type 26 vector that expressed a prefusion-stabilized SARS-CoV-2 spike protein derived from the original Wuhan strain.

The chain joins TRBV21-1 to TRBJ2-7; the table calls TRBD1, which could not be checked here. TRBV21-1 has pseudogene status. This TCR was recovered from a person aged 18-60 years who received the Ad26.COV2.S COVID-19 vaccine or a placebo. The sequenced sample was peripheral blood, obtained in a trial of Ad26.COV2.S vaccine versus placebo. The DNA is TGTGCCAGCGGCAACCTACAGGGCCTGGAGCAGTACTTC. The encoded protein is CASGNLQGLEQYF.